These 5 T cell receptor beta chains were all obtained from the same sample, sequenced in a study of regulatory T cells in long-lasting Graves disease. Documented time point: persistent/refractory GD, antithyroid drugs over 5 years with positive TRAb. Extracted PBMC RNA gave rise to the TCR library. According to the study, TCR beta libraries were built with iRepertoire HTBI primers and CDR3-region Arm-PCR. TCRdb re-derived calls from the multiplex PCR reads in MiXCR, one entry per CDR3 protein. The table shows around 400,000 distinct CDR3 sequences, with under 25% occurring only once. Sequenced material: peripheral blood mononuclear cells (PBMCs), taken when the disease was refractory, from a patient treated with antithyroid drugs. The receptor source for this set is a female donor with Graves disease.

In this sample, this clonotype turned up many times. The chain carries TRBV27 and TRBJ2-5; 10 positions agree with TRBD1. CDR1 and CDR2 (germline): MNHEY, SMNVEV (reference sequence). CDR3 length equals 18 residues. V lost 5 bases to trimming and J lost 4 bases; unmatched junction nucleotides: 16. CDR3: CASSVDSYRDRGGETQYF. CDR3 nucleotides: TGTGCCAGCAGTGTCGACTCTTACCGGGACAGGGGAGGAGAGACCCAGTACTTC.

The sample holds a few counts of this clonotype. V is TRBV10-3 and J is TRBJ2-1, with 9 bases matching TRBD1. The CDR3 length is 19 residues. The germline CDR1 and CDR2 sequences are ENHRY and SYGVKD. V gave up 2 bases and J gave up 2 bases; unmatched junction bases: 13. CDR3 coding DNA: TGTGCCATCAGTGAGGCCACCCCACAGGGGGCTTACCCCTACAATGAGCAGTTCTTC. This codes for CAISEATPQGAYPYNEQFF.

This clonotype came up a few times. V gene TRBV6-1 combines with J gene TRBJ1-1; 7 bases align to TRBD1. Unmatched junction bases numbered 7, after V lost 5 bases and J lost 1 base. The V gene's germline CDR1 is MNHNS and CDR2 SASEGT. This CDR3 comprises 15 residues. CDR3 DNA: TGTGCCAGCAGTACGAAGGGGGCGCCGAACACTGAAGCTTTCTTT. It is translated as CASSTKGAPNTEAFF.

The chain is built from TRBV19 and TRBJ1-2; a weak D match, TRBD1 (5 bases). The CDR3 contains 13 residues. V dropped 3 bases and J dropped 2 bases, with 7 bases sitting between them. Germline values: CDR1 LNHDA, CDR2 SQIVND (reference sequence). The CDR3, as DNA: TGTGCCAGTAGTATCGGGGGGAACTATGGCTACACCTTC. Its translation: CASSIGGNYGYTF.

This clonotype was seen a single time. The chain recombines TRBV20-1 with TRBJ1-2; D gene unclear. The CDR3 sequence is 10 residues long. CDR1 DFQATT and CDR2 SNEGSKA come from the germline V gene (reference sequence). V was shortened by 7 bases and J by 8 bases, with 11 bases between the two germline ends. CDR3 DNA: TGCAGTGTCCCTGGGTCGGGCTACACCTTC. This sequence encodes CSVPGSGYTF.